The text below deals with one T cell receptor (beta chain). Its antigen remains unidentified. It was RNA transcripts that yielded the amplified TCR beta CDR3 regions. The HTBI primer set drove a first-round RT-PCR of the TCR CDR3. TCRdb called the multiplex PCR reads again in MiXCR, with one record for every CDR3 protein. Among about 480,000 distinct CDR3 sequences listed, about an eighth were seen once. The data were taken from a study of T cells in Graves' hyperthyroidism and ophthalmopathy. Trimming removed 1 base at V and 3 bases at J, with 6 bases between. Germline-derived CDR1 and CDR2 are DFQATT and SNEGSKA (reference sequence). The CDR3 is made up of 12 amino acids. Study findings and constraints: Blood shared most expanded thyroid clonotypes above 0.001.

The chain employs TRBV20-1 and TRBJ2-5; D unresolved. Sequenced sample: blood. This receptor was taken from a woman younger than 35 with Graves' hyperthyroidism. The DNA for the CDR3 is TGCAGTGCTAGAGCACAGAAAGAGACCCAGTACTTC. This gives the protein CSARAQKETQYF.